This T cell receptor (beta chain) was captured in a study of blood T cell repertoires in COVID-19. Overall study context: Sources were T cells, B-cell-depleted T cells, or PBMCs; the material itself was cDNA or gDNA.

Per the germline V gene, CDR1 is SGHTA and CDR2 is FQGTGA. V lost 5 bases, J lost 14 bases, and 18 bases lay in between. CDR3 length: 12 residues. Participants reported their clinical history, and cohort assignment relied on those reports. The table came from immunoSEQ multiplex PCR; TCRdb's copy has only in-frame clones and leaves some out. The sample carries under 350,000 clones, just over 85% recorded once. Input material: PBMCs or T cells enriched from blood (not recorded which). The clonotype was recovered from a woman between 40 and 50 years old with acute COVID-19. The chain couples TRBV7-3 to TRBJ1-2; a weak D match, TRBD1 (5 bases). The CDR3: CASSPGTDSWTF. The DNA for the CDR3 is TGTGCCAGCAGCCCCGGGACTGATTCTTGGACCTTC.